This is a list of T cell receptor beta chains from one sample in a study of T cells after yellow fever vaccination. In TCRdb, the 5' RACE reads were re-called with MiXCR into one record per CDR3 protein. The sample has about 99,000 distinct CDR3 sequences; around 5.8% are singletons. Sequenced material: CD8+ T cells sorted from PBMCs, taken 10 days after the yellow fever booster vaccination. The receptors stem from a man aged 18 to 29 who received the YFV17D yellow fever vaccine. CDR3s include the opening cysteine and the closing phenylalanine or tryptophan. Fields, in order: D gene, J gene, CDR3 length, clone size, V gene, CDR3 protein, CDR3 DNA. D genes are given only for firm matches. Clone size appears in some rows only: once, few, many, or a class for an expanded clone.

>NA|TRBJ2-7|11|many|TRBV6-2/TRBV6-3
CASSPSYEQYF
TGTGCCAGCAGCCCCTCCTACGAGCAGTACTTC
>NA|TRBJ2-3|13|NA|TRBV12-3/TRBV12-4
CASSEGGPDTQYF
TGTGCCAGCAGTGAGGGGGGCCCAGATACGCAGTATTTT
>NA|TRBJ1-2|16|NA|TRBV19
CASTPSLLGVRYGYTF
TGTGCCAGTACGCCGTCCCTTTTGGGGGTGAGGTATGGCTACACCTTC
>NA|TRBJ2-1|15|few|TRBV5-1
CASSLAVLGDNEQFF
TGCGCCAGCAGCTTGGCGGTCCTCGGGGACAATGAGCAGTTCTTC
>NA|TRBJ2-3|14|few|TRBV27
CASSFLGTSDTQYF
TGTGCCAGCAGTTTCCTGGGAACATCAGATACGCAGTATTTT
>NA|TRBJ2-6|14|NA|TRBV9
CASSTFSGANVLTF
TGTGCCAGCAGCACATTTTCTGGGGCCAACGTCCTGACTTTC
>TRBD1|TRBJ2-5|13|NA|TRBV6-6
CASRDRAQETQYF
TGTGCCAGCAGGGACAGGGCACAAGAGACCCAGTACTTC
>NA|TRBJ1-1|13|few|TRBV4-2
CASSQEGPIEAFF
TGTGCCAGCAGCCAAGAGGGGCCAATTGAAGCTTTCTTT
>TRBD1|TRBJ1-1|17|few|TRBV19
CASSIGRDSRMNTEAFF
TGTGCCAGTAGTATAGGCCGGGACAGCCGAATGAACACTGAAGCTTTCTTT
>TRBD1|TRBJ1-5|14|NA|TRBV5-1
CASSLGTGLEPQHF
TGCGCCAGCAGCTTGGGGACAGGTCTGGAGCCCCAGCATTTT
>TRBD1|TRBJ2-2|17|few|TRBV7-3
CASSSIETGGDTGELFF
TGTGCCAGCAGCTCCATCGAAACAGGGGGAGACACCGGGGAGCTGTTTTTT
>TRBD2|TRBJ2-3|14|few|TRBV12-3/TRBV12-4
CASKVSGVTDTQYF
TGTGCCAGCAAAGTTAGCGGGGTCACAGATACGCAGTATTTT
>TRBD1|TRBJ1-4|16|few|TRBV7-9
CASSFPRTGSNEKLFF
TGTGCCAGCAGCTTCCCCCGGACAGGATCCAATGAAAAACTGTTTTTT
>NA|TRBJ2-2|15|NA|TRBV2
CASSELAGRAGELFF
TGTGCCAGCAGTGAATTGGCCGGAAGAGCCGGGGAGCTGTTTTTT
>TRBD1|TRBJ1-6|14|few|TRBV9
CASSARDSNSPLHF
TGTGCCAGCAGCGCCCGGGACAGCAATTCACCCCTCCACTTT
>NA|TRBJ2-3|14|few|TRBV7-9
CARGALRVADTQYF
TGTGCCAGAGGGGCTTTGCGCGTGGCAGATACGCAGTATTTT
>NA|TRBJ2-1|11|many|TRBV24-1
CATSEGGVEFF
TGTGCCACCAGCGAAGGGGGAGTGGAGTTCTTC
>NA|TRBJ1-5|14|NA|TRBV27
CASSLSRSNQPKHF
TGTGCCAGCAGTTTATCCCGTAGCAATCAGCCCAAGCATTTT
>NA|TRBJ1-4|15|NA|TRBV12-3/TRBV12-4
CASRHTREANEKLFF
TGTGCCAGCAGACACACACGAGAGGCTAATGAAAAACTGTTTTTT
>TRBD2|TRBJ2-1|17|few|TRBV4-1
CASSQGSRAGAYNEQFF
TGCGCCAGCAGCCAAGGGTCCCGGGCGGGGGCCTACAATGAGCAGTTCTTC
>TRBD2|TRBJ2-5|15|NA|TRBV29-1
CSVETAGNLLETQYF
TGCAGCGTTGAGACAGCGGGGAATCTTTTGGAGACCCAGTACTTC
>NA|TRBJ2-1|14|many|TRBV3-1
CASSHVDLDNEQFF
TGTGCCAGCAGCCACGTGGACCTCGACAATGAGCAGTTCTTC
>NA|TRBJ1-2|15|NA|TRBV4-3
CASSPAPGPSYGYTF
TGCGCCAGCAGCCCCGCCCCCGGGCCAAGCTATGGCTACACCTTC
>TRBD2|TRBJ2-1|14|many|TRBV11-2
CASSPWTSANEQFF
TGTGCCAGCAGCCCGTGGACTAGCGCCAATGAGCAGTTCTTC
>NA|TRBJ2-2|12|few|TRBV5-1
CASSGGGGELFF
TGCGCCAGCAGCGGGGGCGGCGGGGAGCTGTTTTTT
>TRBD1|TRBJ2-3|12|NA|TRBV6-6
CASTDRDHTQYF
TGTGCCAGCACGGACAGGGATCATACGCAGTATTTT
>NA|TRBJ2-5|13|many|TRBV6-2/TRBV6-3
CASHRDTQETQYF
TGTGCTTCACATCGGGACACCCAAGAGACCCAGTACTTC
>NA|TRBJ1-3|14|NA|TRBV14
CASSQVTFGNTIYF
TGTGCCAGCAGCCAAGTGACCTTTGGAAACACCATATATTTT
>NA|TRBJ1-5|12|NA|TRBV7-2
CASSHVNQPQHF
TGTGCCAGCAGCCACGTCAATCAGCCCCAGCATTTT
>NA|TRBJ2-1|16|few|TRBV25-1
CASSDPGGGSYNEQFF
TGTGCCAGCAGTGACCCCGGGGGAGGCTCCTACAATGAGCAGTTCTTC
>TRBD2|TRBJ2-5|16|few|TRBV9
CASSGPGLADQETQYF
TGTGCCAGCAGCGGACCGGGACTAGCGGATCAAGAGACCCAGTACTTC
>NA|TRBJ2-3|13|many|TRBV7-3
CASSLQGTDTQYF
TGTGCCAGCAGCTTACAGGGCACAGATACGCAGTATTTT
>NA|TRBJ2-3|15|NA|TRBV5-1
CASSLWASDTDTQYF
TGCGCCAGCAGCTTGTGGGCCAGTGACACAGATACGCAGTATTTT
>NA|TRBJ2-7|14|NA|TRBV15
CATSTRQDSYEQYF
TGTGCCACCAGCACAAGACAGGATTCCTACGAGCAGTACTTC
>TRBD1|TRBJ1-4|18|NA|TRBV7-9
CASSGHPGQFYHYEKLFF
TGTGCCAGCAGCGGACATCCGGGACAGTTTTATCATTATGAAAAACTGTTTTTT